This T cell receptor beta chain was captured by sequencing in a study of blood T cell repertoires in COVID-19. Study-level background: T cells, B-cell-depleted T cells, or PBMCs supplied cDNA or gDNA.

The length of the CDR3 is 13 residues. The ends were cut back, 3 bases at V and 7 bases at J, with 12 bases in the middle. Germline loops: CDR1 SGHDN, CDR2 FVKESK. Authors' methods: Quantification of nucleated cells was approximated via reference gene primer amplification. TCRdb's table, derived via immunoSEQ multiplex PCR, lists solely in-frame clones and lacks some. V and J calls and clone size are as listed in that table; D and trimming were resolved from the DNA. The sample includes tens of thousands of clones, about 91% seen only once; the top ten take around 3.1%. The sequencing input was peripheral blood. The sequence derives from a man between 50 and 59 years old with acute or convalescent COVID-19. This chain joins TRBV14 and TRBJ1-2; D gene unclear. For the CDR3, the DNA is TGTGCCAGCAGCCATGATAGAGTGAGTGGCTACACCTTC. It specifies CASSHDRVSGYTF.